Listed below are T cell receptor beta chains from one sample, sequenced in a study of Graves' ophthalmopathy and Graves' hyperthyroidism. Each CDR3 protein is one row after TCRdb ran MiXCR on the multiplex PCR reads. The table has over 650,000 distinct CDR3 sequences, over 40% seen once; the top ten hold under 3.5%. The sequencing sample was made of peripheral blood. Every receptor here comes from an adult man with Graves' ophthalmopathy. The CDR3 runs from the conserved cysteine through the conserved F or W. D genes are given only for firm matches. Expanded clones are given a class, and other clones once, few, many or no size at all.

D,size,J,V,CDR3,DNA
.,few,TRBJ2-5,TRBV12-5,CASGRDPQETQYF,TGTGCTAGTGGCCGGGACCCACAAGAGACCCAGTACTTC
.,.,TRBJ1-4,TRBV12-3/TRBV12-4,CASGLGEVGGEKLFF,TGTGCTAGTGGTTTGGGGGAGGTGGGAGGTGAAAAACTGTTTTTT
.,many,TRBJ2-2,TRBV29-1,CSVMQRVAGELFF,TGCAGCGTAATGCAACGTGTCGCCGGGGAGCTGTTTTTT
.,.,TRBJ1-4,TRBV25-1,CASSAAGKLFF,TGTGCCAGCAGTGCCGCGGGTAAACTGTTTTTT
TRBD1,.,TRBJ2-1,TRBV24-1,CATSGQPTGEQFF,TGTGCCACCTCGGGACAGCCCACAGGTGAGCAGTTCTTC
TRBD1,.,TRBJ1-4,TRBV7-8,CASSRERGTGTVHEKLFF,TGTGCCAGCAGTCGGGAACGGGGGACAGGGACGGTTCATGAAAAACTGTTTTTT
.,many,TRBJ1-1,TRBV6-5,CASSFFPDDTEAFF,TGTGCCAGCAGTTTTTTTCCGGACGACACTGAAGCTTTCTTT
TRBD1,.,TRBJ1-2,TRBV19,CAWKAGGRYGYTF,TGTGCCTGGAAAGCAGGGGGTAGATATGGCTACACCTTC
.,.,TRBJ2-7,TRBV25-1,CASSEFDRSYEQYF,TGTGCCAGCAGTGAATTTGACAGGAGCTACGAGCAGTACTTC
TRBD1,.,TRBJ1-4,TRBV7-9,CASSPQPLRGDEKLFF,TGTGCCAGCAGCCCCCAGCCCCTCAGGGGGGATGAAAAACTGTTTTTT
.,few,TRBJ2-7,TRBV12-3/TRBV12-4,CASSYQTGTLYEQYF,TGTGCCAGCAGCTACCAGACCGGGACCCTTTACGAGCAGTACTTC
TRBD1,once,TRBJ2-7,TRBV5-5,CASSPFGQVGIYVQYF,TGTGCCAGCAGCCCCTTCGGACAGGTAGGGATCTACGTGCAGTACTTC
.,.,TRBJ1-5,TRBV6-2/TRBV6-3,CARQRHRDVSNQPQHF,TGTGCCAGACAAAGACATAGAGATGTTAGCAATCAGCCCCAGCATTTT
.,many,TRBJ1-1,TRBV24-1,CATRGPGGNTEAFF,TGTGCCACCAGGGGGCCGGGTGGGAACACTGAAGCTTTCTTT
.,few,TRBJ1-3,TRBV9,CASSATVGAGNTIYF,TGTGCCAGCAGCGCGACGGTAGGGGCTGGAAACACCATATATTTT
TRBD1,many,TRBJ1-2,TRBV10-3,CAISPTPGQGAEDGYTF,TGTGCCATCAGTCCTACGCCGGGACAGGGGGCTGAGGATGGCTACACCTTC
TRBD2,.,TRBJ2-3,TRBV20-1,CSARAREVRDTQYF,TGCAGTGCTAGAGCTCGGGAGGTGAGAGATACGCAGTATTTT
.,many,TRBJ2-5,TRBV6-6,CASNLWGAETQYF,TGTGCCAGCAACCTCTGGGGGGCCGAGACCCAGTACTTC
.,few,TRBJ2-7,TRBV4-3,CASSQGTESEQYF,TGCGCCAGCAGCCAAGGGACCGAATCCGAGCAGTACTTC
.,many,TRBJ1-1,TRBV6-6,CASSYLDSTEAFF,TGTGCCAGCAGTTACCTCGATAGCACTGAAGCTTTCTTT
TRBD1,many,TRBJ1-2,TRBV2,CATPPGQAAANYGYTF,TGTGCCACCCCGCCAGGACAGGCTGCAGCTAACTATGGCTACACCTTC
TRBD1,few,TRBJ2-1,TRBV11-2,CASSERRVTGGGDEQFF,TGTGCCAGCAGTGAAAGGAGGGTGACAGGGGGAGGTGATGAGCAGTTCTTC
.,many,TRBJ1-4,TRBV19,CASSARNEKLFF,TGTGCCAGTAGTGCCCGCAATGAAAAACTGTTTTTT
.,many,TRBJ1-5,TRBV19,CASTWKGGSNQPQHF,TGTGCCAGTACGTGGAAAGGGGGGAGCAATCAGCCCCAGCATTTT
.,few,TRBJ1-5,TRBV9,CASSERDLTGDQPQHF,TGTGCCAGCAGTGAAAGGGACCTGACAGGAGATCAGCCCCAGCATTTT
.,many,TRBJ2-7,TRBV29-1,CSVVAKSYEQYF,TGCAGCGTTGTGGCCAAAAGCTACGAGCAGTACTTC
.,.,TRBJ2-7,TRBV7-2,CASSLGGAGCEQYF,TGTGCCAGCAGCTTGGGGGGGGCGGGCTGCGAGCAGTACTTC
.,.,TRBJ2-5,TRBV2,CASSALGGQETQYF,TGTGCCAGCAGTGCCCTGGGGGGGCAGGAGACCCAGTACTTC